What follows are 15 T cell receptor beta chains derived from one specimen sequenced in a study of T cell repertoires in cytomegalovirus infection. TCRdb analysed the reads with MiXCR anew, one entry per CDR3 protein. This table holds some 150,000 distinct CDR3 sequences, 5% to 6.5% found once. The specimen sequenced was PBMCs. The receptors come from a human donor in good health (CMV status not recorded). Some clones in this sample may be carry-over from other donors' samples.

In this sample, this clonotype turned up many times. The chain links TRBV20-1 to TRBJ1-5; D uncertain. The CDR3 sequence is 15 residues long. V was clipped by 6 bases and J by 1 base, with 16 bases between them. The germline V gene has CDR1 DFQATT and CDR2 SNEGSKA (reference sequence). The CDR3 reads CSALQSGSSNQPQHF. The CDR3 bases are TGCAGTGCGCTCCAATCAGGCAGCAGCAATCAGCCCCAGCATTTT.

The V and J genes are TRBV5-1 and TRBJ1-1; 9 bases map to TRBD1. There are 14 residues in the CDR3. Germline V lookup: CDR1 SGHRS, CDR2 YFSETQ. Germline trimming cut 5 bases from V and 4 bases from J; bases unmatched to any gene: 6. The CDR3 protein is CASRFVDRGTEAFF. The CDR3 coding sequence is TGCGCCAGCAGATTCGTGGACAGGGGCACTGAAGCTTTCTTT.

The table lists this clonotype with many counts. The rearrangement joins TRBV7-8 to TRBJ1-2; D gene uncertain. Trimming shortened V by 4 bases and J by 8 bases, and 20 bases separated the two germline ends. This CDR3 contains 15 residues. The V gene's germline CDR1 is SGHVS and CDR2 FQNEAQ. DNA for the CDR3: TGTGCCAGCAGCTCCACCCGGACCCCGGAAGGGGGCTACACCTTC. It yields the protein CASSSTRTPEGGYTF. Drawing the rest from reference TRBV7-8 and TRBJ1-2, the complete variable domain is GAGVSQSPRYKVAKRGQDVALRCDPISGHVSLFWYQQALGQGPEFLTYFQNEAQLDKSGLPSDRFFAERPEGSVSTLKIQRTQQEDSAVYLCASSSTRTPEGGYTFGSGTRLTVV.

V is TRBV6-6 and J is TRBJ1-4; D gene unclear. Deletions cut 2 bases from V and 2 bases from J, with 6 bases between. In germline, CDR1 is MNHNY, CDR2 SVGAGI (reference sequence). CDR3 length: 14 residues. The CDR3 is CASSYVGTNEKLFF. Written as DNA, the CDR3 is TGTGCCAGCAGTTACGTAGGGACTAATGAAAAACTGTTTTTT.

This clonotype was seen a few times. The V call is TRBV20-1, the J call TRBJ2-7, with D possibly being TRBD2 (7 bases). V was shortened by 3 bases and J by 3 bases, with 12 bases between the two germline ends. CDR1 is DFQATT, CDR2 SNEGSKA, per germline (reference sequence). The CDR3 is 13 residues long. The CDR3: CSASRGGVYEQYF. CDR3 nucleotides: TGCAGTGCTAGTCGCGGGGGCGTCTACGAGCAGTACTTC.

This clonotype occurred many times. The gene calls are TRBV4-2 and TRBJ2-4; TRBD1 is a possible D gene (6 bases). Germline-derived CDR1 and CDR2 are LGHNA and YNFKEQ. This CDR3 has 15 residues. V dropped 0 bases and J dropped 8 bases, with 14 bases sitting between them. The DNA for the CDR3 is TGTGCCAGCAGCCAAGATAACAGGGTCCATGACATTCAGTACTTC. Translation gives CASSQDNRVHDIQYF.

The V gene is TRBV5-5, the J gene TRBJ1-6; D call uncertain. Germline V gene data show CDR1 as SGHKS and CDR2 as YYEKEE (reference sequence). The V end lost 0 bases, the J end lost 8 bases, and 9 bases lay between the germline ends. The length of the CDR3 is 14 residues. DNA for the CDR3: TGTGCCAGCAGCTTGGAACAGCCTCATTCACCCCTCCACTTT. It yields the protein CASSLEQPHSPLHF.

This clonotype occurred once. The chain recombines TRBV20-1 with TRBJ2-1, with D possibly called TRBD1 or TRBD2 (5 bases each). The CDR3 length is 13 residues. V shed 8 bases and J shed 5 bases, with 16 bases lying between them. Germline V gene lookup returns CDR1 DFQATT and CDR2 SNEGSKA (reference sequence). CDR3 residues: CSTARDGNNEQFF. CDR3 coding DNA: TGCAGTACCGCCCGGGACGGGAACAATGAGCAGTTCTTC.

A few counts support this clonotype. CDR3 protein: CASSYSPGSTEAFF. In DNA form, the CDR3 reads TGTGCCAGCAGTTACTCCCCAGGTTCTACTGAAGCTTTCTTT. The J gene is TRBJ1-1, the V gene TRBV6-6; unclear D gene. The V and J ends lost 0 bases and 5 bases respectively, with 10 bases between them. This CDR3 is built from 14 residues. In germline, CDR1 is MNHNY, CDR2 SVGAGI (reference sequence).

This clonotype came up many times. The chain uses TRBV7-4 and TRBJ2-7; D perhaps matches TRBD2 (5 bases). Trimming removed 1 base at V and 5 bases at J, with 12 bases between. The CDR3 consists of 14 residues. Germline lookup yields CDR1 SGHVT and CDR2 SQSDAQ. The CDR3 sequence: CASSLVAGGDEQYF. CDR3 DNA sequence: TGTGCCAGCAGCTTAGTGGCGGGTGGAGACGAGCAGTACTTC.

This clonotype was seen repeatedly, ten times or more. The chain joins TRBV14 to TRBJ1-4, with 9 bases aligning to TRBD1. Germline values: CDR1 SGHDN, CDR2 FVKESK. CDR3 length: 16 residues. With 0 bases clipped from V and 5 bases from J, the junction kept 4 bases outside the gene matches. The CDR3 sequence is CASSQDGQGPNEKLFF. The CDR3 DNA follows: TGTGCCAGCAGCCAAGATGGACAGGGGCCGAATGAAAAACTGTTTTTT.

This clonotype was seen repeatedly, ten times or more. The gene calls are TRBV9 and TRBJ1-2; 8 bases match TRBD1. This CDR3 has 15 amino acids. The V gene's germline CDR1 is SGDLS and CDR2 YYNGEE. Losses at the gene ends were 3 bases for V and 2 bases for J; bases not matched to a gene: 6. Here the CDR3 reads CASSENRGTNYGYTF. The CDR3 DNA sequence: TGTGCCAGCAGCGAGAACAGGGGGACCAACTATGGCTACACCTTC.

This clonotype was counted at least ten times. The chain uses TRBV7-9 and TRBJ2-3; D remains ambiguous. V lost 1 base and J 6 bases, leaving 14 bases between the germline ends. The CDR3 loop spans 15 amino acids. Germline-derived CDR1 and CDR2 are SEHNR and FQNEAQ (reference sequence). CDR3 DNA: TGTGCCAGCAGCTTAGACCGCAGTCCGGGCGATACGCAGTATTTT. It yields the protein CASSLDRSPGDTQYF.

This clonotype occurred many times. The rearrangement links TRBV7-6 to TRBJ2-1; 11 bases fit TRBD2. Germline V lookup: CDR1 SGHVS, CDR2 FNYEAQ. The CDR3 loop spans 16 amino acids. J lost 13 bases, V lost 4 bases, and 15 bases had no gene match. The chain's CDR3 is CASSSPRGLAGGPQFF. The CDR3 coding sequence is TGTGCCAGCAGCTCCCCTAGGGGGCTAGCGGGGGGCCCCCAGTTCTTC.

In its sample, this clonotype was seen many times. The chain recombines TRBV6-2 or TRBV6-3 with TRBJ2-2; possibly TRBD1 or TRBD2 for D (5 bases each). Trimming shortened V by 4 bases and J by 0 bases, and 12 bases separated the two germline ends. This CDR3 has 16 amino acids. Germline CDR1 reads MNHEY; CDR2 reads SVGEGT. The CDR3 loop is CASSFLGVSNTGELFF. The CDR3 region has the DNA TGTGCCAGCAGTTTCCTGGGGGTATCGAACACCGGGGAGCTGTTTTTT.